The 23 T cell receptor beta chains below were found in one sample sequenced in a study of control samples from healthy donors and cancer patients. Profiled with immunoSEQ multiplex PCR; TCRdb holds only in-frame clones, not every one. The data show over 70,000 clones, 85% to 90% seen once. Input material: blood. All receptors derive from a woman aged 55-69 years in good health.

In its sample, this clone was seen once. The CDR3, as DNA: TGTGCCAGCAGTTACGGGTCTGCCGGGATGGAGACCCAGTACTTC. Protein product: CASSYGSAGMETQYF. The rearrangement links TRBV6-7 to TRBJ2-5, with D perhaps TRBD2 (5 bases). TRBV6-7 is assigned to the ORF class and has an uncertain function. This CDR3 contains 15 residues. Trimming shortened V by 2 bases and J by 5 bases, and 15 bases separated the two germline ends.

The DNA for the CDR3 is TGTGCCAGCTCACCCCAGACAGGGATACAGCCCCAGCATTTT. Translated, it gives CASSPQTGIQPQHF. V is TRBV18 and J is TRBJ1-5; 7 nucleotides agree with TRBD1. This CDR3 spans 14 amino acids. With V trimmed by 3 bases and J by 7 bases, 6 bases remained unmatched. CDR1 KGHSH and CDR2 LQKENI come from the germline V gene.

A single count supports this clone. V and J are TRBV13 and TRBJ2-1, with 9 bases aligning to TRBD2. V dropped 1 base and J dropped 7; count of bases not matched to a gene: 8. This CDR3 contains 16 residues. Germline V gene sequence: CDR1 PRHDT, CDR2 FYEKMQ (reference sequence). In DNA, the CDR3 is TGTGCCAGCAGCTTAGAGGGCGGGGGGGCCAGAAATGAGCAGTTCTTC. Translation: CASSLEGGGARNEQFF. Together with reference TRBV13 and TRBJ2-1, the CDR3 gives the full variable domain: AAGVIQSPRHLIKEKRETATLKCYPIPRHDTVYWYQQGPGQDPQFLISFYEKMQSDKGSIPDRFSAQQFSDYHSELNMSSLELGDSALYFCASSLEGGGARNEQFFGPGTRLTVL.

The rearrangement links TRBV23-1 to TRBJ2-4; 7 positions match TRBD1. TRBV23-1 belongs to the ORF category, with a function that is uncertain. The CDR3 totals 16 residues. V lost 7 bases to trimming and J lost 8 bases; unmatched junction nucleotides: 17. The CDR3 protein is CASTPLSWGQRDIQYF. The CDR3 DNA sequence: TGCGCCAGCACCCCTCTCAGCTGGGGACAGAGGGACATTCAGTACTTC.

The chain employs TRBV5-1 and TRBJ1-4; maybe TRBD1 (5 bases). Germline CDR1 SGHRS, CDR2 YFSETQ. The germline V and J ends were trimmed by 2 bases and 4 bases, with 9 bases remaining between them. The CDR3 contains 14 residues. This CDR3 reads CASSFGHGNEKLFF. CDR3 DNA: TGCGCCAGCAGCTTCGGACACGGTAATGAAAAACTGTTTTTT.

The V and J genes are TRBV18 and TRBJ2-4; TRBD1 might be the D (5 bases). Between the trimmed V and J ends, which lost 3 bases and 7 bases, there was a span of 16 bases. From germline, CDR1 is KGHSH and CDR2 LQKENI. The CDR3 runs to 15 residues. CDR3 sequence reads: CASSPFQGAVNIQYF. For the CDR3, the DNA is TGTGCCAGCTCACCCTTCCAGGGTGCGGTGAACATTCAGTACTTC.

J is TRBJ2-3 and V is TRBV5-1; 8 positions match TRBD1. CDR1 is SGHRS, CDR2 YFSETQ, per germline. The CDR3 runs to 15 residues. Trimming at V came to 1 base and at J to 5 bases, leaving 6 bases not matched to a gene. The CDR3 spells CASSLQGQGQDTQYF. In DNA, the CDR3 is TGCGCCAGCAGCTTGCAAGGACAGGGACAAGATACGCAGTATTTT.

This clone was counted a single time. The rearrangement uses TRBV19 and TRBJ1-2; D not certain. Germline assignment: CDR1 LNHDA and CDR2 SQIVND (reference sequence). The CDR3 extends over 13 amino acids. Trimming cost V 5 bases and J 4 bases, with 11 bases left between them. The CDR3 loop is CASSFQATYGYTF. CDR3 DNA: TGTGCCAGTAGTTTCCAGGCCACCTATGGCTACACCTTC.

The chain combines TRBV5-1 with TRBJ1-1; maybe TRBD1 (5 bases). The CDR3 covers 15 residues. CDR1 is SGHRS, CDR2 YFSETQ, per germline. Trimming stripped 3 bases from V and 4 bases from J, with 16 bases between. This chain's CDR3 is CASSSVRGGTTEAFF. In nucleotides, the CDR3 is TGCGCCAGCAGCTCGGTCCGGGGGGGGACCACTGAAGCTTTCTTT.

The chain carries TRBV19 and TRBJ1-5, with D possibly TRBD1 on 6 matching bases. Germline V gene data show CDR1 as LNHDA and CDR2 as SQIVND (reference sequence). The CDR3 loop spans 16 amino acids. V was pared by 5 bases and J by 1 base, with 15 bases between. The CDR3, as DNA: TGTGCCAGTAGTCCCCGGACAGTACCCAGCAATCAGCCCCAGCATTTT. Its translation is CASSPRTVPSNQPQHF.

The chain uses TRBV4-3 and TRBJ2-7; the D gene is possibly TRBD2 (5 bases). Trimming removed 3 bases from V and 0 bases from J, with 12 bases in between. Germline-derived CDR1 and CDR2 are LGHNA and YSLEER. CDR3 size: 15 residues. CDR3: CASSHRAGISYEQYF. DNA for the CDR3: TGCGCCAGCAGCCATCGCGCCGGGATCTCCTACGAGCAGTACTTC.

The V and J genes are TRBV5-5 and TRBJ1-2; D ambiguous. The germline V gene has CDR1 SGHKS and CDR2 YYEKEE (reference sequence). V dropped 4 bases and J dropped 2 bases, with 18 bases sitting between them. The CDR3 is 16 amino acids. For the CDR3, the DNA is TGTGCCAGCAGCCCTAGCGCGGGTACGTTCAACTATGGCTACACCTTC. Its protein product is CASSPSAGTFNYGYTF.

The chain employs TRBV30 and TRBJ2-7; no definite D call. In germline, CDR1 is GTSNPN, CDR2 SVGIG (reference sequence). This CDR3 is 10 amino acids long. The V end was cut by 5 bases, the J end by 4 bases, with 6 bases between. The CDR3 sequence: CAWGQYEQYF. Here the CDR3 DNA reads TGTGCCTGGGGTCAGTACGAGCAGTACTTC.

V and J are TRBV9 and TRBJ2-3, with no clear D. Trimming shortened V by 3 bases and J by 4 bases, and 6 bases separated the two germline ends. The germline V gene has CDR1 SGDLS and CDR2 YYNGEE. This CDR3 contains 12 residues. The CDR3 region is CASSGDSDTQYF. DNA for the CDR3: TGTGCCAGCAGCGGAGACTCAGATACGCAGTATTTT.

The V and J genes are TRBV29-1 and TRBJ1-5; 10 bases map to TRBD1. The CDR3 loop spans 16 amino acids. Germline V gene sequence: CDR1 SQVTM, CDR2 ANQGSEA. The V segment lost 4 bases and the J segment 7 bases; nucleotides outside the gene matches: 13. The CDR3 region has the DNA TGCAGCGTTGCTCAAGGGGGACAGGGGAATTCACAGCCCCAGCATTTT. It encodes CSVAQGGQGNSQPQHF.

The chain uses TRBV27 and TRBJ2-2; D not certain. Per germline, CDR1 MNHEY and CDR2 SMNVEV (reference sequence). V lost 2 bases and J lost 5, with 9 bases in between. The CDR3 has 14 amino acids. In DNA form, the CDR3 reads TGTGCCAGCAGTTTACGTGGGTCGACCGGGGAGCTGTTTTTT. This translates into CASSLRGSTGELFF.

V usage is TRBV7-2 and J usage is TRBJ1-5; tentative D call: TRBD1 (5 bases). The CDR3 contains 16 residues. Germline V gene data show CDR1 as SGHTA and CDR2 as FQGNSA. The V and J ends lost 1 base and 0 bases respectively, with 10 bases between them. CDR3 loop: CASSLEAGLSNQPQHF. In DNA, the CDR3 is TGTGCCAGCAGCTTAGAGGCAGGGCTTAGCAATCAGCCCCAGCATTTT.

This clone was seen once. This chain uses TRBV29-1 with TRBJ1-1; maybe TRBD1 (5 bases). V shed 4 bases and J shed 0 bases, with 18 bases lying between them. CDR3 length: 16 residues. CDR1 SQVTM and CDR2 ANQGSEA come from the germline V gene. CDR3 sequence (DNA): TGCAGCGTTGGGTCTTTGGTGAGGGGTCTGAACACTGAAGCTTTCTTT. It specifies CSVGSLVRGLNTEAFF.

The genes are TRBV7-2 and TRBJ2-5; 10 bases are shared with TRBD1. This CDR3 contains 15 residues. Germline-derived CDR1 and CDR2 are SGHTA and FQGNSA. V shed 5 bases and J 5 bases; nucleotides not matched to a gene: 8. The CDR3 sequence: CASSPRQGAWETQYF. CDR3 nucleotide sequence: TGTGCCAGCAGCCCACGACAGGGGGCATGGGAGACCCAGTACTTC.

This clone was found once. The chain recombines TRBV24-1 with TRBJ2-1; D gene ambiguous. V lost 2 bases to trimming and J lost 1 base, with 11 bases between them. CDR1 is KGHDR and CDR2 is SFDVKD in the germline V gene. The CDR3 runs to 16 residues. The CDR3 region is CATSDSAALSYNEQFF. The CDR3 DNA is TGTGCCACCAGTGATTCTGCGGCCCTTTCCTACAATGAGCAGTTCTTC.

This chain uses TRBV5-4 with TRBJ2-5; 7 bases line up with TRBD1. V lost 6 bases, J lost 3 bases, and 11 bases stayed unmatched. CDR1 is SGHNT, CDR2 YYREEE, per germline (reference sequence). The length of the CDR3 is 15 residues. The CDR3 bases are TGTGCCAGCAAGACAGGGTCTAGGGGTGAAGAGACCCAGTACTTC. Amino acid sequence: CASKTGSRGEETQYF.

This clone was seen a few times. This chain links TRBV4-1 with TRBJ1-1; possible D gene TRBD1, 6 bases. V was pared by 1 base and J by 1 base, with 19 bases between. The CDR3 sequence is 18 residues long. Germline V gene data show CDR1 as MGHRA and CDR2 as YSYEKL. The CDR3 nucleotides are TGCGCCAGCAGCCAAGTTGTGGTTAGTGGCAGGGGGAACACTGAAGCTTTCTTT. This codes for CASSQVVVSGRGNTEAFF.

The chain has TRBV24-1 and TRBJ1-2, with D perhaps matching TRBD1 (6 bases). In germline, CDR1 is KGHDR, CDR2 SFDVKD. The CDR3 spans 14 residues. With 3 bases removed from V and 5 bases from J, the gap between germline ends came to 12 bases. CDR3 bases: TGTGCCACCAGTGATCCGGGACAAATGTATGGCTACACCTTC. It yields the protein CATSDPGQMYGYTF.